This TCR beta chain was observed in a study of cytomegalovirus exposure and HLA in healthy donors (TCRdb year 2017). About the full investigation: According to an earlier analysis of around 600 of the donors, about 190 million T cells yielded some 120 million unique TCR beta sequences and 276 Gb of sequence data. Approximately 310 gigabases of sequencing data and approximately 85 million unique TCR sequences were included in an early release covering 550 to 650 HLA-typed donors. Among the roughly 400 genotyped donors, around 81% belonged to the genetic ancestry cluster associated with self-reported Caucasian donors. The study aimed to test whether signatures of past pathogen exposure could be identified by cataloging public T cell receptors. The T cell repertoires of 666 subjects were profiled by immunosequencing and related to cytomegalovirus serostatus. Along with the roughly 700-subject first cohort, a separate validation cohort of roughly 110 different subjects was used. High-throughput TCR immunosequencing, statistical association of individual TCRs with disease status, and machine learning were combined to predict cytomegalovirus infection status. In a later analysis, previously published TCR beta repertoires from several hundred donors were re-analyzed and high-resolution HLA genotyping was added so that TCR occurrence patterns could be studied. Rather than drawing on any new phenotypic data, the later analysis identified candidate immune exposures from TCR beta sequences and the way those sequences occurred across donors. In an earlier analysis of roughly 600 of the donors, high-throughput TCR beta sequencing was used to judge whether each TCR beta V gene segment behaved as functional or pseudogenic. Donor age, sex, ethnicity and CMV serostatus were collected together with the repertoire data. A later genetic analysis took genome-wide SNP genotypes for about 55% of the 666 donors and used that subset as a discovery cohort. Every repertoire in the discovery cohort had been generated on one and the same sequencing platform. Both class I and class II loci were covered by HLA typing, at four-digit resolution. The number of typed donors differed by locus: about 620-630 for A, B, C, DRB1 and DQB1; roughly 510 for DQA1; over 600 for DPA1; and 400 to 480 for DPB1. About 5 DR-DQ haplotypes were handled as single units for association and clustering, since linkage in the cohort was strong. Across roughly 420 genotyped donors of the cohort, an average of about 240,000 unique TCR beta nucleotide sequences per donor were sequenced, and 15% to 20% of those sequences were non-productive. The study at large found these results: A later analysis reported that several top co-occurrence clusters appeared linked to parvovirus B19, influenza, CMV and Epstein-Barr virus. In vitro tests confirmed that three of the cytomegalovirus-associated TCR beta chains recognize cytomegalovirus antigens. Roughly uniform sequencing depth across donors was assumed in presence/absence analyses, although this assumption may not hold. A later analysis found that TCR association rates varied across HLA loci, with DRB1 alleles showing the most associated TCRs and HLA-C alleles the fewest. Cytomegalovirus status was reported to be diagnosed by the classifier with high specificity and sensitivity in both the original and validation cohorts. According to a later genetic analysis, donors in an Asian-associated ancestry cluster had fewer N-insertions in productive TCRs than the approximately 690-donor mean. Linkage disequilibrium might explain the correlated functional status among segregating V segments, but an unknown experimental factor could not be excluded. According to the authors, the approach could potentially be generalized to other disease states and immunological phenotypes. The cohort was sequenced for TCR beta chains only, and without alpha or paired-chain data the features that could be detected were limited. In a later analysis, most CMV-associated TCR beta chains were found to appear HLA-restricted, with HLA associations seemingly driven largely by CMV exposure. When HLA alleles, especially DR and DQ, strongly co-occurred, attributing TCR associations to individual alleles was difficult. A further reported finding was that TCR beta sequences accurately predicted the HLA-A and HLA-B alleles for most subjects in the first cohort. A later analysis associated roughly 17,000 TCR beta sequences with specific HLA alleles at a false discovery rate of 0.05. Because some donors lacked HLA typing at each locus, the association tests relied only on the typed subset. Immune exposure information for the cohort was limited to CMV serostatus. Most TCR sequences were seen in very few donors, while some public TCRs were found in many individuals. The study gave a list of about 170 TCR beta chains associated with cytomegalovirus. V-gene and J-gene trimming of TCR beta chains was associated with a missense DCLRE1C variant in a later genetic analysis, and the association was replicated in an independent cohort. Compared with equally common non-associated chains, HLA-associated TCR beta chains in a later analysis were more clonally expanded and had lower generation probabilities. In an earlier analysis of some 500 of the donors, most TCR beta V segments were observed in productive rearrangements about 90% or about 30% of the time, broadly matching IMGT annotations. A cluster of highly shared sequence variants was judged likely to be a technical artifact of the sequencing pipeline. The earlier analysis of about 600 of the donors excluded approximately 17 rarely observed V segments, including chromosome 9 orphons, because counts were too low. Some IMGT-functional V segments, including TRBV6-2 and TRBV6-3, could not be told apart with the 87-base-pair reads, so those segments were excluded.

The library was produced with the immunoSEQ multiplex PCR assay. For the multiplex PCR, a mixture combining 60 forward primers for TCR Vbeta segments and 13 reverse primers for TCR Jbeta segments was used. The CDR3 region of rearranged TCR beta genes was amplified from genomic DNA by a multiplex PCR assay. The amplified TCR beta libraries were sequenced on the Illumina HiSeq System as 87-base-pair reads. As for the original processing: A later analysis tallied tens of millions of unique TCR beta chains across the 640 or so repertoires, and some 12 million of those chains were shared by two or more donors. Raw reads were error-corrected and collapsed into unique sequences by a nearest-neighbor algorithm in which closely related sequences were merged to remove PCR and sequencing errors. CDR3 sequences were aligned to IMGT reference sequences to assign V, D and J gene segments. For a sequence to be retained, a match of at least six nucleotides to both a V gene segment and a J gene segment was required. A rearrangement counted as productive if the CDR3 had no stop codons and remained in frame with V and J, and every other rearrangement counted as non-productive. CDR3 was defined according to IMGT convention as the region running from the second conserved V-encoded cysteine to the conserved J-encoded phenylalanine. In an earlier analysis of more than 550 of the donors, sequences lacking an unambiguous match to a single V gene segment were excluded. An earlier analysis of several hundred of the donors classified V segments as functional when productive rearrangements were above 56.7% and as segregating when the standard deviation between donors was above 5%. To diagnose cytomegalovirus status from the catalog of TCR beta chain sequences, a statistical classification framework was built. A later analysis assigned V and J genes by comparing TCR nucleotide sequences with IMGT/GENE-DB human TR gene sequences. A later analysis assigned CDR3 sequences and most-parsimonious VDJ recombination scenarios with the TCRdist pipeline. A later analysis defined each TCR beta chain by its CDR3 amino acid sequence plus V-gene family, and excluded reads lacking a unique V-gene family. A later analysis removed several hundred highly shared, low-generation-probability nucleotide sequences to deal with suspected cross-contamination and a sequencing artifact. In a later analysis, a clonal expansion index for each public chain was calculated from normalized within-repertoire ranks of inferred template counts. In a later analysis, generation probabilities were computed using a VDJ recombination model fitted to out-of-frame rearrangements, and the results were checked against IGoR. In a later analysis, hypergeometric tests were used to score TCR-TCR, TCR-HLA and TCR-CMV co-occurrence, with a repertoire-size bias correction applied to TCR pairs. False discovery rates were estimated in a later analysis by permuting HLA or CMV assignments 20 times. In a later analysis, co-occurring TCRs were grouped with DBSCAN, and TCRdist sequence similarity was added when clustering was performed within HLA-allele-positive subsets. For co-occurrence clustering, repertoires with fewer than 30,000 or more than 120,000 public chains were excluded, along with a handful of repertoires with anomalous nucleotide sharing. The clones in this table, taken by TCRdb from immuneACCESS, are in-frame only. Not every clone is retained; where verified, under half of the shortfall comes from an unresolved V gene, and the cause of the rest is unknown. V, J and clone size derive from that table, while D and trimming were established from the DNA sequence. The sample includes roughly 180,000 clones, with approximately 78% observed a single time. The ten largest clonotypes hold 2% to 2.5% of the sample.

This clone was recorded a few times. The target of this receptor is not known. No base quality information exists; no much larger clone differs at one position. The cohort was made up of under 800 healthy bone marrow donors. Cohort members were all nominally healthy when sampled, although unrecorded immune exposures were likely present. The donor was CMV seronegative and was included in the group of about 400 seronegative cohort members. Each donor provided a peripheral blood sample, and peripheral blood mononuclear cells were used for TCR beta sequencing. The Qiagen DNeasy Blood Extraction Kit was used to extract genomic DNA from the blood cell samples. Germline trimming amounts to 5 bases on V and 8 bases on J, with 5 as the count of junction bases outside the gene matches. As encoded in the germline V gene, CDR1 is LGHNA while CDR2 is YSLEER. The CDR3 measures 15 amino acids from cysteine to phenylalanine. Here the CDR3 DNA is all that survives: 45 bases in frame from base 1.

Material for sequencing was PBMCs. The rearranged segments are TRBV4-3 and TRBJ2-1; 14 nucleotides in the junction match TRBD2. The clonotype comes from a male donor in good health and CMV-seronegative. The CDR3 has the sequence CASSMTSGGADEQFF. The DNA reads as follows: TGCGCCAGCAGCATGACTAGCGGGGGGGCGGATGAGCAGTTCTTC.